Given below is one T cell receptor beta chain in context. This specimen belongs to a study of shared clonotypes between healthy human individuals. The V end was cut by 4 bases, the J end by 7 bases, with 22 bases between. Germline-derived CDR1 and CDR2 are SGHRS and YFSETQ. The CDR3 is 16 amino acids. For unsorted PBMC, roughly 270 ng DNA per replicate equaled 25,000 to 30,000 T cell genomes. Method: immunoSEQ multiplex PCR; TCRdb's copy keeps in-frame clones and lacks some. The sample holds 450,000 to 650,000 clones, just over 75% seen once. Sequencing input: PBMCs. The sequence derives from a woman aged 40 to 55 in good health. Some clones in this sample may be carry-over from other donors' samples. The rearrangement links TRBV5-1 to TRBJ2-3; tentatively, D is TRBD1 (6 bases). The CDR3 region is CASSPRQVGSLNTQYF. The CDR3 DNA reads TGCGCCAGCAGCCCCCGACAGGTTGGGTCTTTGAATACGCAGTATTTT.